This T cell receptor (beta chain) was identified during a study of blood T cell repertoires in COVID-19. Study summary: From the United States, Italy and Spain came samples of acute and convalescent COVID-19.

Data came from immunoSEQ multiplex PCR; TCRdb stores just in-frame clones and leaves some out. This sample has 150,000 to 200,000 clones, with approximately 90% found just once. Unmatched junction bases numbered 4, after V lost 5 bases and J lost 1 base. CDR1 is SGHTA, CDR2 FQGNSA, per germline. The CDR3 spans 15 residues. This clone was recorded a few times. The J gene is TRBJ2-3, the V gene TRBV7-2, with 9 bases fitting TRBD2. Sequencing was carried out using peripheral blood. The clonotype was recovered from a man between 65 and 85 years old with active or convalescent COVID-19. The CDR3 here is CASSEGLARTDTQYF. In nucleotides, the CDR3 is TGTGCCAGCAGCGAGGGACTAGCCCGCACAGATACGCAGTATTTT. Drawing the rest from reference TRBV7-2 and TRBJ2-3, the complete variable domain is GAGVSQSPSNKVTEKGKDVELRCDPISGHTALYWYRQSLGQGLEFLIYFQGNSAPDKSGLPSDRFSAERTGGSVSTLTIQRTQQEDSAVYLCASSEGLARTDTQYFGPGTRLTVL.